Following are 6 T cell receptor beta chains from one sample sequenced in a study of blood T cell repertoires in COVID-19. The method was immunoSEQ multiplex PCR; TCRdb's version includes in-frame clones alone and lacks a portion of them. The table includes 150,000 to 200,000 clones, 88% detected once. The sequenced material came from peripheral blood. These receptors were collected from a middle-aged man with active or convalescent COVID-19.

V gene TRBV2 combines with J gene TRBJ2-3; 9 bases match TRBD1. Germline trimming cut 6 bases from V and 1 base from J; bases unmatched to any gene: 5. The germline V gene has CDR1 SNHLY and CDR2 FYNNEI. The CDR3 extends over 15 amino acids. The chain's CDR3 is CASRGGQGGTDTQYF. DNA of the CDR3: TGTGCCAGCAGAGGGGGACAGGGAGGCACAGATACGCAGTATTTT.

This clone has only a few counts. J is TRBJ1-2 and V is TRBV7-9; D remains unclear. Germline V lookup: CDR1 SEHNR, CDR2 FQNEAQ (reference sequence). V was clipped by 5 bases and J by 6 bases, with 16 bases between them. This CDR3 has 14 residues. CDR3 loop: CASSLRRPADGYTF. The DNA for the CDR3 is TGTGCCAGCAGCCTCCGACGGCCGGCGGATGGCTACACCTTC.

This clone was observed a handful of times. The DNA for the CDR3 is TGTGCCACGGCCCATGGACAGGTATATGGTGTCAATCAGCCCCAGCATTTT. Translation gives CATAHGQVYGVNQPQHF. This chain links TRBV24-1 with TRBJ1-5; 7 bases agree with TRBD1. The CDR3 is 17 residues long. Trimming cost V 10 bases and J 3 bases; bases outside gene matches: 17. CDR1 is KGHDR, CDR2 SFDVKD, per germline.

This chain joins TRBV28 and TRBJ2-7; 9 positions agree with TRBD1. CDR1 is MDHEN, CDR2 SYDVKM, per germline. The CDR3 extends over 16 amino acids. Unmatched junction bases numbered 14, after V lost 5 bases and J lost 6 bases. The chain's CDR3 is CASSQTQTGGEVEQYF. In DNA, the CDR3 is TGTGCCAGCAGTCAGACACAAACAGGGGGCGAGGTCGAGCAGTACTTC.

The DNA for the CDR3 is TGCGCCAGCAGGAGGACAGGGGACCCCTACGAGCAGTACTTC. It encodes CASRRTGDPYEQYF. The V call is TRBV5-1, the J call TRBJ2-7; 9 bases line up with TRBD1. Germline values: CDR1 SGHRS, CDR2 YFSETQ. V was pared by 5 bases and J by 2 bases, with 5 bases of the junction left unmatched. The CDR3 is 14 amino acids.

The chain employs TRBV7-9 and TRBJ1-4, with D perhaps TRBD1 (6 bases). The CDR3 is made up of 15 amino acids. Germline lookup yields CDR1 SEHNR and CDR2 FQNEAQ (reference sequence). V lost 0 bases to trimming and J lost 7 bases, with 12 bases between them. The CDR3, as DNA: TGTGCCAGCAGCTTAGCTCTGGGGGCGGTTGAAAAACTGTTTTTT. It encodes CASSLALGAVEKLFF. Looking up the rest from reference TRBV7-9 and TRBJ1-4 gives the full variable domain: DTGVSQNPRHKITKRGQNVTFRCDPISEHNRLYWYRQTLGQGPEFLTYFQNEAQLEKSRLLSDRFSAERPKGSFSTLEIQRTEQGDSAMYLCASSLALGAVEKLFFGSGTQLSVL.